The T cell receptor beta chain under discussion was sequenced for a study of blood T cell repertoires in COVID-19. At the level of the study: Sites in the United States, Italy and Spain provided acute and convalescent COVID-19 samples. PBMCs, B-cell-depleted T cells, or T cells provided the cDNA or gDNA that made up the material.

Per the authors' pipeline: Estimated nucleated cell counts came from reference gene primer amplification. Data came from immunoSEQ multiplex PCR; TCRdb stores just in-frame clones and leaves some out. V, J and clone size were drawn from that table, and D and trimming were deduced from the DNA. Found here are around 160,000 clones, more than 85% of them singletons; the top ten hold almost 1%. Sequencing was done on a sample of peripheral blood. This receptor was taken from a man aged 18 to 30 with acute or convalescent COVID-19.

The CDR3 sequence: CAWRPGTGKGRELFF. The CDR3 DNA sequence: TGTGCCTGGAGACCCGGCACAGGAAAAGGGAGGGAGCTGTTTTTT. The rearrangement uses TRBV30 and TRBJ2-2; TRBD1 might be the D (5 bases). V dropped 3 bases and J dropped 9 bases, with 20 bases sitting between them. CDR1 is GTSNPN, CDR2 SVGIG, per germline (reference sequence). This CDR3 spans 15 amino acids.